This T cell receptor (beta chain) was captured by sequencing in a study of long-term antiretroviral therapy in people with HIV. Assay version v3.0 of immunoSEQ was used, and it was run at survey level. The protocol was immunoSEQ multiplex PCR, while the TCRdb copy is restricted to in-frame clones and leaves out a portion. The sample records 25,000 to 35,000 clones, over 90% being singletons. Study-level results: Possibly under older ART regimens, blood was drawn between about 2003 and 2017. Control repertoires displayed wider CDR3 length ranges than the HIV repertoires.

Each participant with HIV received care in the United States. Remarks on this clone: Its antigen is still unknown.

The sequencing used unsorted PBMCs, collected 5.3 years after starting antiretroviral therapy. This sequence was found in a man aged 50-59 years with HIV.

This CDR3 reads CASSLGANEQFF. The DNA for the CDR3 is TGTGCCAGCAGCCTTGGGGCCAATGAGCAGTTCTTC. The V call is TRBV9, the J call TRBJ2-1; weak D call: TRBD1 (5 bases). CDR3 length: 12 amino acids. CDR1 is SGDLS, CDR2 YYNGEE, per germline. V dropped 4 bases and J dropped 6 bases, with 8 bases sitting between them.